Listed below are T cell receptor beta chains from one sample, sequenced in a study of CD8 T cells in Susac syndrome. MiXCR, applied by TCRdb to the immunoSEQ multiplex PCR reads, yields one record per CDR3 protein. The table includes approximately 180,000 distinct CDR3 sequences, approximately 96% detected once. Material for sequencing was CD4+ T cells from PBMCs. The receptors here all came from a human donor with multiple sclerosis. Each CDR3 is given with its conserved first and last residue. A D gene is named only where the DNA matches it firmly. The size entry is marked missing in some rows and otherwise reads once, few, many or a size class.

j_call: TRBJ2-3; clone_size: NA; v_call: TRBV9; d_call: NA; cdr3_aa: CASSVASRGNTDTQYF; cdr3_nt: TGTGCCAGCAGCGTAGCATCGAGGGGCAACACAGATACGCAGTATTTT
j_call: TRBJ1-2; clone_size: NA; v_call: TRBV29-1; d_call: TRBD1; cdr3_aa: CSVETGAYGYTF; cdr3_nt: TGCAGCGTTGAGACAGGGGCCTATGGCTACACCTTC
j_call: TRBJ1-2; clone_size: NA; v_call: TRBV30; d_call: NA; cdr3_aa: CAWSVSSLGGYTF; cdr3_nt: TGTGCCTGGAGTGTAAGCAGCCTTGGTGGCTACACCTTC
j_call: TRBJ2-1; clone_size: NA; v_call: TRBV4-2; d_call: NA; cdr3_aa: CASSQDLGQAWLEQFF; cdr3_nt: TGTGCCAGCAGCCAAGATTTAGGGCAGGCCTGGCTTGAGCAGTTCTTC
j_call: TRBJ1-1; clone_size: NA; v_call: TRBV6-2/TRBV6-3; d_call: NA; cdr3_aa: CASTDPGVATEAFF; cdr3_nt: TGTGCCAGCACCGACCCAGGTGTGGCCACTGAAGCTTTCTTT
j_call: TRBJ2-7; clone_size: NA; v_call: TRBV5-1; d_call: NA; cdr3_aa: CASSRDSSSYEQYF; cdr3_nt: TGCGCCAGCAGCCGGGACTCCAGCTCCTACGAGCAGTACTTC
j_call: TRBJ1-4; clone_size: NA; v_call: TRBV3-1; d_call: TRBD1; cdr3_aa: CASSRSGTVEKLFF; cdr3_nt: TGTGCCAGCAGTCGCTCCGGGACAGTAGAAAAACTGTTTTTT
j_call: TRBJ2-3; clone_size: NA; v_call: TRBV30; d_call: NA; cdr3_aa: CAWSVTTDTQYF; cdr3_nt: TGTGCCTGGAGTGTAACCACAGATACGCAGTATTTT
j_call: TRBJ2-5; clone_size: NA; v_call: TRBV7-2; d_call: TRBD2; cdr3_aa: CASSLGGRRGWGKETQYF; cdr3_nt: TGTGCCAGCAGCCTCGGCGGGAGGCGGGGGTGGGGAAAAGAGACCCAGTACTTC
j_call: TRBJ2-7; clone_size: NA; v_call: TRBV6-2/TRBV6-3; d_call: NA; cdr3_aa: CASSSGGVTYEQYF; cdr3_nt: TGTGCCAGCAGTTCCGGAGGGGTGACCTACGAGCAGTACTTC
j_call: TRBJ1-2; clone_size: NA; v_call: TRBV30; d_call: TRBD1; cdr3_aa: CAWRSGTDRYGYTF; cdr3_nt: TGTGCCTGGAGATCGGGGACAGATCGGTATGGCTACACCTTC
j_call: TRBJ1-6; clone_size: NA; v_call: TRBV6-1; d_call: NA; cdr3_aa: CASSMVVPGLNNSPLHF; cdr3_nt: TGTGCCAGCAGTATGGTCGTCCCGGGGCTGAATAATTCACCCCTCCACTTT
j_call: TRBJ1-5; clone_size: NA; v_call: TRBV27; d_call: TRBD1; cdr3_aa: CASSLDRERPQHF; cdr3_nt: TGTGCCAGCAGCCTTGACAGGGAACGGCCCCAGCATTTT
j_call: TRBJ2-7; clone_size: NA; v_call: TRBV11-2; d_call: NA; cdr3_aa: CASSFGGTSTRISYEQYF; cdr3_nt: TGTGCCAGCAGCTTTGGAGGAACTAGCACAAGAATCTCCTACGAGCAGTACTTC
j_call: TRBJ2-7; clone_size: NA; v_call: TRBV20-1; d_call: TRBD2; cdr3_aa: CSAPGTSGGRYEQYF; cdr3_nt: TGCAGTGCCCCCGGGACTAGCGGGGGCAGATACGAGCAGTACTTC
j_call: TRBJ2-3; clone_size: once; v_call: TRBV9; d_call: NA; cdr3_aa: CASSVAGNTDTQYF; cdr3_nt: TGTGCCAGCAGCGTAGCTGGGAACACAGATACGCAGTATTTT